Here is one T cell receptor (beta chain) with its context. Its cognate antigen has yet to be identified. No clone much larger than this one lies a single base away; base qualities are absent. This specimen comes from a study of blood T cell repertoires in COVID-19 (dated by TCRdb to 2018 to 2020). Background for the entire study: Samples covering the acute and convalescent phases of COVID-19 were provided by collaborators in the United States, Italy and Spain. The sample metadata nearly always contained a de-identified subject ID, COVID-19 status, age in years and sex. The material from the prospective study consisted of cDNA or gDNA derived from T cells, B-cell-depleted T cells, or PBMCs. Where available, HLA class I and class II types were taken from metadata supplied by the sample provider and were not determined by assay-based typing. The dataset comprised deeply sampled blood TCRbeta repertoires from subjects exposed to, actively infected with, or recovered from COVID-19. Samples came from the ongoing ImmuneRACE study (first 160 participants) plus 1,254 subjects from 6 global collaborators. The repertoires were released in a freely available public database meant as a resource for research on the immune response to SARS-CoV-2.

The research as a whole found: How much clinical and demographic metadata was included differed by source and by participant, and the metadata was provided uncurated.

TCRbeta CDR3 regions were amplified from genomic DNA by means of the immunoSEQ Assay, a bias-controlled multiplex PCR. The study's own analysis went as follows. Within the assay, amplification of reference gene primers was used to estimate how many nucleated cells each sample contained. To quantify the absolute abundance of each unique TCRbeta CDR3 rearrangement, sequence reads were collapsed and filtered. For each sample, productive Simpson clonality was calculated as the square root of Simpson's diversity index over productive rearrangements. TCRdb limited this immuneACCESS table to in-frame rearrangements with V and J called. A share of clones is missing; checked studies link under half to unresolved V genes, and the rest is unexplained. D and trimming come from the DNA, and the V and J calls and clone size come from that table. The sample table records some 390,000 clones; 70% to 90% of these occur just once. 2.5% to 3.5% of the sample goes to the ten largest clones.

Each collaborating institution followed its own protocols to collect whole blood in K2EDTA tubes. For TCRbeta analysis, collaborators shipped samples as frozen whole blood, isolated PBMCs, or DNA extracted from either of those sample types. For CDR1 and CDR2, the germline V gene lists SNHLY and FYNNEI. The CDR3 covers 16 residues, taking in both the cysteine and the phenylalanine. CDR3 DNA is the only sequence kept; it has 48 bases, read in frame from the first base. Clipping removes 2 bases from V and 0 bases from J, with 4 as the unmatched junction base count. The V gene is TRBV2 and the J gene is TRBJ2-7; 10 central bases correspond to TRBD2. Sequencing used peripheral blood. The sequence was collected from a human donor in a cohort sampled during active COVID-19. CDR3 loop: CASSETSGIVSYEQYF. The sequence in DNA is TGTGCCAGCAGTGAAACTAGCGGGATCGTCTCCTACGAGCAGTACTTC.